Shown below are 24 T cell receptor beta chains from a single sample sequenced in a study of immune evolution from preneoplasia to lung adenocarcinoma. Clones were read by immunoSEQ multiplex PCR, and TCRdb kept only the in-frame ones, dropping some. The table shows about 14,000 clones, with 81% occurring only once. Sequenced input: FFPE minimally invasive lung adenocarcinoma tissue. These receptors were taken from a person aged 55-80 years with lung adenocarcinoma.

The rearrangement links TRBV6-5 to TRBJ2-1; 7 nucleotides align to TRBD2. Germline values: CDR1 MNHEY, CDR2 SVGAGI. CDR3 length: 15 amino acids. J was trimmed by 4 bases and V by 3 bases; bases with no gene match: 6. CDR3 protein: CASSYGGGSYNEQFF. Here the CDR3 DNA reads TGTGCCAGCAGTTATGGGGGAGGGTCTTACAATGAGCAGTTCTTC.

The V gene is TRBV11-2, the J gene TRBJ2-5; 10 bases are a match to TRBD1. Germline trimming cut 6 bases from V and 5 bases from J; bases unmatched to any gene: 9. CDR3 length equals 15 residues. Germline CDR1 SGHAT, CDR2 FQNNGV. CDR3 in DNA: TGTGCCAGCAGACAAAATGACAGGGGGCCTGAGACCCAGTACTTC. The encoded protein is CASRQNDRGPETQYF.

The chain uses TRBV29-1 and TRBJ2-3, with TRBD1 identical over 9 bases. V lost 4 bases and J lost 5; bases outside the gene matches: 13. The length of the CDR3 is 16 residues. Germline assignment: CDR1 SQVTM and CDR2 ANQGSEA. This chain's CDR3 is CSVAGLTGGSVDTQYF. DNA of the CDR3: TGCAGCGTTGCGGGCCTGACAGGGGGTTCGGTAGATACGCAGTATTTT.

The chain couples TRBV4-1 to TRBJ2-7, with D possibly being TRBD1 or TRBD2 (7 bases each). V shed 2 bases and J shed 6 bases, with 17 bases lying between them. The CDR3 loop spans 15 amino acids. Per the germline V gene, CDR1 is MGHRA and CDR2 is YSYEKL. This CDR3 reads CASSQSGGQRGEQYF. CDR3 DNA sequence: TGCGCCAGCAGCCAATCGGGGGGACAGAGGGGCGAGCAGTACTTC.

V usage is TRBV7-6 and J usage is TRBJ2-7, with TRBD1 identical over 7 bases. From germline, CDR1 is SGHVS and CDR2 FNYEAQ. Trimming cost V 5 bases and J 4 bases; bases outside gene matches: 8. CDR3 length equals 14 residues. CDR3: CASSPGTALYEQYF. The CDR3 DNA reads TGTGCCAGCAGCCCAGGGACAGCCCTTTACGAGCAGTACTTC.

The chain combines TRBV5-1 with TRBJ2-4, with D tentatively TRBD2 (6 bases). The CDR3 contains 16 residues. Germline values: CDR1 SGHRS, CDR2 YFSETQ. The ends were cut back, 0 bases at V and 3 bases at J, with 13 bases in the middle. The CDR3 region has the DNA TGCGCCAGCAGCTTGGGAGTGGGGGACTTCAAAAACATTCAGTACTTC. Its translation: CASSLGVGDFKNIQYF.

This chain joins TRBV5-6 and TRBJ2-5; 7 bases match TRBD1. The CDR3 consists of 13 residues. Trimming removed 3 bases from V and 7 bases from J; junction bases left unmatched: 6. CDR1 is SGHDT, CDR2 YYEEEE, per germline. The CDR3 DNA reads as TGTGCCAGCAGCTCGACAGGGAAAGGGACCCAGTACTTC. Translating gives CASSSTGKGTQYF.

The CDR3 protein is CAISDPRGIEAFF. CDR3 nucleotide sequence: TGTGCCATCAGTGACCCTAGAGGGATTGAAGCTTTCTTT. The chain uses TRBV10-3 and TRBJ1-1; D call uncertain. CDR1 is ENHRY and CDR2 is SYGVKD in the germline V gene. V lost 3 bases to trimming and J lost 7 bases, with 12 bases between them. The CDR3 runs 13 residues.

V is TRBV19 and J is TRBJ2-7, with D perhaps TRBD2 (6 bases). V gave up 3 bases and J gave up 3 bases, with 12 bases separating them. The CDR3 length is 14 residues. Germline CDR1 is LNHDA and CDR2 is SQIVND (reference sequence). This CDR3 reads CASSMGQGGYEQYF. The CDR3 DNA is TGTGCCAGTAGTATGGGGCAGGGAGGCTACGAGCAGTACTTC.

The gene calls are TRBV29-1 and TRBJ2-1; D gene uncertain. This CDR3 spans 12 amino acids. The V gene lost 7 bases and the J gene lost 7 bases, with 14 bases spanning the gap. Germline V CDR1 and CDR2: SQVTM, ANQGSEA. The CDR3 loop reads CSAHLTGNEQFF. DNA for the CDR3: TGCAGCGCCCACTTAACCGGGAATGAGCAGTTCTTC.

The CDR3 DNA reads TGTGCCTGGAGTTTCGCCGGGACAGCAGATACGCAGTATTTT. Translating gives CAWSFAGTADTQYF. The J gene is TRBJ2-3, the V gene TRBV30, with 7 bases lining up with TRBD1. With V trimmed by 2 bases and J by 4 bases, 6 bases remained unmatched. The CDR3 is 14 residues long. CDR1 is GTSNPN and CDR2 is SVGIG in the germline V gene (reference sequence).

The V gene is TRBV7-2, the J gene TRBJ2-5; either TRBD1 or TRBD2 may fit D (5 bases each). V shed 5 bases and J shed 3 bases, with 10 bases lying between them. CDR3 size: 13 residues. Germline V lookup: CDR1 SGHTA, CDR2 FQGNSA. The CDR3 DNA sequence: TGTGCCAGCAGCCACGGGGCGGAAGAGACCCAGTACTTC. It translates to CASSHGAEETQYF.

V usage is TRBV5-5 and J usage is TRBJ1-3, with D perhaps TRBD1 (5 bases). V was clipped by 4 bases and J by 2 bases, with 10 bases between them. CDR3 length equals 14 residues. The germline gives CDR1 SGHKS, CDR2 YYEKEE (reference sequence). CDR3 sequence: CASSRDSAGNTIYF. CDR3 coding DNA: TGTGCCAGCAGCCGTGACAGCGCTGGAAACACCATATATTTT.

Of note for this clone: The junction shows a germline mismatch at one end, possibly a read error. This chain connects TRBV7-2 to TRBJ2-7, with 11 bases identical to TRBD1. CDR3 length: 15 residues. Germline V gene data show CDR1 as SGHTA and CDR2 as FQGNSA. The CDR3 sequence: CVSSLRTGGAYEQYF. CDR3 bases: TGTGTCAGCAGCTTAAGGACAGGGGGCGCCTACGAGCAGTACTTC.

In its sample, this clone was seen once. The junction differs from germline at one of its ends, possibly a read error. The rearrangement uses TRBV7-7 and TRBJ2-5; D is undetermined. CDR1 and CDR2 (germline): SSHAT, FNYEAQ (reference sequence). The CDR3 totals 13 residues. CDR3 sequence: CASSLGSWETQYF. CDR3 DNA: TGTGCTAGCAGCTTAGGTAGTTGGGAGACCCAGTACTTC. Combining the CDR3 with reference TRBV7-7 and TRBJ2-5 gives the whole variable domain GAGVSQSPRYKVTKRGQDVTLRCDPISSHATLYWYQQALGQGPEFLTYFNYEAQPDKSGLPSDRFSAERPEGSISTLTIQRTEQRDSAMYRCASSLGSWETQYFGPGTRLLVL.

The chain's CDR3 is CASSAGEGETQYF. The CDR3 coding sequence is TGTGCCAGCAGTGCGGGGGAGGGAGAGACCCAGTACTTC. V usage is TRBV2 and J usage is TRBJ2-5; 7 nucleotides match TRBD2. This CDR3 comprises 13 residues. Trimming cost V 4 bases and J 4 bases; bases outside gene matches: 3. The germline V gene encodes CDR1 SNHLY and CDR2 FYNNEI.

The CDR3 spells CASSLKYKVGHYNEQFF. The DNA for the CDR3 is TGTGCCAGCAGTTTAAAATATAAGGTAGGGCACTACAATGAGCAGTTCTTC. This chain uses TRBV28 with TRBJ2-1, with D hard to call. Trimming shortened V by 2 bases and J by 3 bases, and 17 bases separated the two germline ends. CDR1 is MDHEN, CDR2 SYDVKM, per germline. The CDR3 spans 17 residues.

The chain carries TRBV27 and TRBJ2-1; 9 nucleotides align to TRBD1. The germline V gene has CDR1 MNHEY and CDR2 SMNVEV (reference sequence). V shed 7 bases and J 8 bases; nucleotides not matched to a gene: 18. The CDR3 has 17 residues. CDR3 DNA: TGTGCCAGCATGCCTCGACCGTGGGACAGGGCGACCCATGAGCAGTTCTTC. Its translation: CASMPRPWDRATHEQFF.

The CDR3 sequence: CASSPFSTDTQYF. The DNA of the CDR3 is TGTGCCAGCAGCCCCTTTAGCACAGATACGCAGTATTTT. The chain joins TRBV6-5 to TRBJ2-3; no reliable D call. Deletions cut 6 bases from V and 0 bases from J, with 7 bases between. The CDR3 runs to 13 residues. CDR1 MNHEY and CDR2 SVGAGI come from the germline V gene.

This clone was seen a single time. The V gene is TRBV5-1, the J gene TRBJ2-3; 11 bases agree with TRBD2. Germline V gene data show CDR1 as SGHRS and CDR2 as YFSETQ. The CDR3 sequence is 16 residues long. V dropped 4 bases and J dropped 2; count of bases not matched to a gene: 6. The chain's CDR3 is CASSVTSGRNTDTQYF. The CDR3 DNA follows: TGCGCCAGCAGCGTTACTAGCGGGAGAAACACAGATACGCAGTATTTT. The variable domain in full, completed from reference TRBV5-1 and TRBJ2-3, reads KAGVTQTPRYLIKTRGQQVTLSCSPISGHRSVSWYQQTPGQGLQFLFEYFSETQRNKGNFPGRFSGRQFSNSRSEMNVSTLELGDSALYLCASSVTSGRNTDTQYFGPGTRLTVL.

J is TRBJ1-1 and V is TRBV11-2; 8 nucleotides agree with TRBD1. The J segment lost 5 bases and the V segment lost 3 bases, leaving 8 bases of the junction unmatched. The CDR3 length is 15 residues. In germline, CDR1 is SGHAT, CDR2 FQNNGV. The CDR3 nucleotides are TGTGCCAGCAGCTTCTCAGGACAGGGTCGAACTGAAGCTTTCTTT. Its protein product is CASSFSGQGRTEAFF.

This rearrangement joins TRBV5-6 to TRBJ1-2; unclear D gene. The length of the CDR3 is 14 residues. V lost 5 bases to trimming and J lost 4 bases, with 15 bases between them. From germline, CDR1 is SGHDT and CDR2 YYEEEE. CDR3 sequence: CASSLQRRSYGYTF. DNA of the CDR3: TGTGCCAGCAGTCTCCAGAGGCGGAGCTATGGCTACACCTTC.

V and J are TRBV14 and TRBJ2-1, with D perhaps given as TRBD1 or TRBD2 (5 bases each). Trimming took off 7 bases at V and 3 bases at J, with 13 bases between the two ends. The germline gives CDR1 SGHDN, CDR2 FVKESK. CDR3 size: 14 residues. The CDR3 bases are TGTGCCAGCAATGGGGGAGAGTTCTACAATGAGCAGTTCTTC. It specifies CASNGGEFYNEQFF.

The J gene is TRBJ1-6, the V gene TRBV4-1; D may be TRBD1 (5 bases). Germline V gene data show CDR1 as MGHRA and CDR2 as YSYEKL. Trimming took 0 bases from V and 9 from J, leaving 15 bases between them. The CDR3 has 16 amino acids. The CDR3 reads CASSQEFGREASPLHF. The CDR3, as DNA: TGCGCCAGCAGCCAAGAATTTGGCAGGGAGGCTTCACCCCTCCACTTT.